These 9 T cell receptor beta chains were all obtained from the same sample, sequenced in a study of shared clonotypes between healthy human individuals. Only in-frame clones appear in the TCRdb table, and some are missing; sequencing was by immunoSEQ multiplex PCR. The data hold around 2.5 million clones, with more than 85% observed a single time. The sequenced sample was naive CD4+ T cells from PBMCs. Indicated subset: CD45RA+ positively selected. Source of these receptors: a man aged 18-30 years in good health. Some clones in this sample may be carry-over from other donors' samples.

The chain employs TRBV5-1 and TRBJ2-5; D remains ambiguous. The CDR3 contains 14 residues. V lost 1 base, J lost 3 bases, and 10 bases lay in between. The germline CDR1 and CDR2 sequences are SGHRS and YFSETQ. The DNA for the CDR3 is TGCGCCAGCAGCTTGTTTGGCAGCGAAGAGACCCAGTACTTC. Residues: CASSLFGSEETQYF.

This CDR3 reads CASSSRYPGGGYNEQFF. For the CDR3, the DNA is TGTGCCAGCAGCTCACGCTATCCAGGGGGCGGGTACAATGAGCAGTTCTTC. This chain uses TRBV7-9 with TRBJ2-1; 8 bases map to TRBD1. Germline values: CDR1 SEHNR, CDR2 FQNEAQ (reference sequence). The CDR3 length is 17 residues. The J segment lost 4 bases and the V segment lost 4 bases, leaving 12 bases of the junction unmatched.

V usage is TRBV7-2 and J usage is TRBJ1-3; D unclear. The CDR3 is made up of 13 amino acids. V gave up 5 bases and J gave up 4 bases, with 9 bases separating them. CDR1 and CDR2 from the germline V gene are SGHTA and FQGNSA. The CDR3 DNA is TGTGCCAGCAGCCGTTGGGAGGGAAACACCATATATTTT. This encodes CASSRWEGNTIYF. Supplemented by reference TRBV7-2 and TRBJ1-3, the full variable domain reads GAGVSQSPSNKVTEKGKDVELRCDPISGHTALYWYRQSLGQGLEFLIYFQGNSAPDKSGLPSDRFSAERTGGSVSTLTIQRTQQEDSAVYLCASSRWEGNTIYFGEGSWLTVV.

The chain has TRBV10-3 and TRBJ1-2; 8 bases are shared with TRBD1. Trimming at V came to 0 bases and at J to 10 bases, leaving 7 bases not matched to a gene. Germline CDR1 is ENHRY and CDR2 is SYGVKD. This CDR3 contains 14 residues. The CDR3 is CAISESTGEVSYTF. The CDR3 nucleotides read TGTGCCATCAGTGAGTCGACAGGGGAGGTATCCTACACCTTC.

V usage is TRBV30 and J usage is TRBJ2-3; the match to TRBD1 covers 7 bases. V lost 3 bases and J lost 6; bases outside the gene matches: 3. Per germline, CDR1 GTSNPN and CDR2 SVGIG (reference sequence). The CDR3 consists of 12 residues. Here the CDR3 reads CAWSIQGDTQYF. The CDR3, as DNA: TGTGCCTGGAGCATACAGGGGGATACGCAGTATTTT.

As regards this clone: This CDR3 is also generated by other DNA sequences in the sample. V usage is TRBV5-1 and J usage is TRBJ2-2; D tentatively reads TRBD1 or TRBD2 (5 bases each). Trimming took 4 bases from V and 5 from J, leaving 9 bases between them. Looked up from germline, CDR1 is SGHRS and CDR2 is YFSETQ. The CDR3 length is 13 residues. CDR3: CASSRDGTGELFF. The DNA of the CDR3 is TGCGCCAGCAGCCGGGACGGGACCGGGGAGCTGTTTTTT.

The chain joins TRBV6-5 to TRBJ2-4; D gene uncertain. Trimming cost V 3 bases and J 1 base, with 13 bases left between them. Looked up from germline, CDR1 is MNHEY and CDR2 is SVGAGI. The CDR3 covers 16 residues. In nucleotides, the CDR3 is TGTGCCAGCAGTTATAGGGTTGGGTTGGCCAAAAACATTCAGTACTTC. Protein: CASSYRVGLAKNIQYF.

To note about this clone: The germline gene is not matched at one end of the junction; a read error may be the cause. The same CDR3 is also encoded by other DNA sequences in this sample. This chain connects TRBV28 to TRBJ1-1, with D unclear. The CDR3 runs to 12 residues. Germline-derived CDR1 and CDR2 are MDHEN and SYDVKM. The CDR3 loop is CASSHSATEAFF. CDR3 DNA sequence: TGTGCCAGCAGCCACTCCGCCACTGAGGCTTTCTTT.

J is TRBJ2-5 and V is TRBV6-1, with D perhaps matching TRBD1 or TRBD2 (6 bases each). Trimming stripped 6 bases from V and 5 bases from J, with 19 bases between. The CDR3 contains 15 residues. Germline-derived CDR1 and CDR2 are MNHNS and SASEGT. CDR3 protein: CASRVLGGLGETQYF. The CDR3 coding sequence is TGTGCCAGCAGGGTCCTTGGGGGGCTCGGGGAGACCCAGTACTTC.